The present T cell receptor beta chain was sequenced within a study of shared clonotypes between healthy human individuals. Study-level points and caveats: Apart from blood, nothing was sampled; tissue repertoires likely differ.

The run depth of the assay was deep. TCRdb's copy holds only in-frame clones and misses some; the assay was immunoSEQ multiplex PCR. This repertoire shows around 990,000 clones, approximately 80% found once; its top ten account for 0.89%. Germline V CDR1 and CDR2: MGHRA, YSYEKL. V was shortened by 3 bases and J by 4 bases, with 13 bases between the two germline ends. This CDR3 has 15 residues. A remark on this clone: What it binds is unknown.

The chain couples TRBV4-1 to TRBJ2-1; no firm D call. The sample consisted of memory CD4+ T cells from PBMCs. Subset denoted: CD45RA-negative fraction. The sequence derives from a young man in good health. Some clones in this sample may be carry-over from other donors' samples. DNA for the CDR3: TGCGCCAGCAGCCAGCCCGACCGTAATTACAATGAGCAGTTCTTC. Translated, it gives CASSQPDRNYNEQFF.